This note documents a single T cell receptor beta chain sequence. No cognate antigen has been identified for it. Base qualities are missing; no much larger clone stands one base away. Libraries were prepared through PCR. Sequencer: Illumina HiSeq 2500. To reduce PCR and sequencing biases, unique molecular identifiers were incorporated into the TCR beta cDNA libraries. Every 1 to 10 million input T cells yielded about 500,000 cDNA molecules, meaning each molecule approximated one T cell. The patient libraries were prepared and sequenced using the same protocol as the earlier healthy control dataset. Within a given batch, samples were prepared together, multiplexed and sequenced on the same HiSeq lane. As for the original processing: Raw barcoded reads were processed with MIGEC, discarding single-read molecular identifier groups before consensus assembly and CDR3 extraction. Clonotype tables were post-analysed with VDJtools, and diversity was normalized by down-sampling all datasets to the smallest sample size. Repertoire overlap clustering matched CDR3 amino acid but not nucleotide sequences to correct batch-related cross-sample contamination. TCRdb reran the public reads through fastp at Q25 and MiXCR, keeping productive beta chains. When rows share a CDR3 protein, they turn into one entry using the most common DNA and genes. The V and J calls were determined by TCRdb, not by the authors. The sample includes approximately 770,000 distinct CDR3 sequences, with 46% observed a single time. In total, the top ten clones hold around 4.7% of the sample.

The CDR3 contains 18 residues, cysteine and phenylalanine counted. The only DNA kept is the CDR3, 54 bases in frame from the first base. For CDR1 and CDR2, the germline V gene lists LGHNA and YSLEER. V is cut by 0 bases and J by 4 bases, and the space between the germline ends is 20 bases. The data were obtained in a study of post-analysis software for immune sequencing data (dated by TCRdb to 2014 to 2015). With regard to the full study: Recorded disease courses included relapsing-remitting, secondary progressive and progressive-relapsing multiple sclerosis, with some patients lacking subtype annotation. The patient repertoires were compared against around eleven previously published healthy control repertoires obtained from donors aged about 6 to 25 years. A subset of samples was prepared in parallel using single-end sample barcoding, then pooled and co-amplified after Illumina adapter ligation.

To demonstrate the VDJtools post-analysis software, the study profiled TCR beta repertoires from the peripheral blood of about 13 young patients with multiple sclerosis. Multiple sclerosis patients were children and adolescents aged 6 to 15 years. Findings and caveats that apply to the study as a whole: Significantly lower normalized Chao1 diversity was found in multiple sclerosis patients than in controls, suggesting substantial peripheral T-cell clonal expansion. The control group was slightly older than the multiple sclerosis patient group. When samples were clustered directly using the F measure, samples prepared in the same batch co-clustered strongly, which prompted a batch-effect correction. Significantly higher frequencies in patients than in controls were found for roughly five TRBV segments, including TRBV5-6, TRBV5-1 and TRBV20-1.

The sample comprised blood. In this chain, TRBV4-3 is recombined with TRBJ2-3; the D region may be TRBD1 or TRBD2, each matching 5 bases equally. The clonotype comes from a girl between 10 and 17 years old with multiple sclerosis. The DNA sequence is as follows: TGCGCCAGCAGCCAAGATTTAGGGCGGGTAGGGGTCCCAGATACGCAGTATTTT. The encoded protein is CASSQDLGRVGVPDTQYF.